One sample yielded the 25 T cell receptor beta chains listed below, sequenced in a study of STAT5B mutations in CD4+ large granular lymphocyte leukemia. Data came from immunoSEQ multiplex PCR; TCRdb stores just in-frame clones and leaves some out. The top ten clones hold 2% to 2.5% of a sample with around 33,000 clones, more than 65% of them seen once. Sequencing was carried out using CD4+ T cells from blood buffy coats. The source is a human donor in good health.

The CDR3 sequence: CASSVQGPRFTDTQYF. In nucleotides, the CDR3 is TGTGCCAGCAGTGTACAGGGGCCCCGATTCACAGATACGCAGTATTTT. This chain connects TRBV5-8 to TRBJ2-3; 7 positions agree with TRBD1. The J segment lost 2 bases and the V segment lost 5 bases, leaving 11 bases of the junction unmatched. CDR3 size: 16 residues. Germline V lookup: CDR1 SGHTS, CDR2 YDEGEE.

The sample holds a few counts of this clone. The chain recombines TRBV7-2 with TRBJ2-7; D is possibly TRBD1 (6 bases). The germline gives CDR1 SGHTA, CDR2 FQGNSA. The V gene lost 3 bases and the J gene lost 7 bases, with 19 bases spanning the gap. The length of the CDR3 is 15 residues. Here the CDR3 reads CASSLGRQVLGEQYF. The CDR3 coding sequence is TGTGCCAGCAGCTTGGGGAGACAGGTACTGGGGGAGCAGTACTTC.

The rearrangement links TRBV28 to TRBJ1-5; a possible D gene is TRBD1 (6 bases). V was clipped by 6 bases and J by 6 bases, with 15 bases between them. The CDR3 loop spans 14 amino acids. From germline, CDR1 is MDHEN and CDR2 SYDVKM. CDR3 DNA: TGTGCCAGCAGCCGAGGAGGGGGATCTCAGCCCCAGCATTTT. This encodes CASSRGGGSQPQHF.

The chain uses TRBV11-2 and TRBJ2-5; D is possibly TRBD1 or TRBD2 (6 bases each). The CDR3 has 15 residues. Between the trimmed V and J ends, which lost 5 bases and 3 bases, there was a span of 16 bases. From germline, CDR1 is SGHAT and CDR2 FQNNGV. CDR3 protein: CASSPQVGGKETQYF. The CDR3 DNA is TGTGCCAGCAGCCCCCAGGTAGGGGGGAAAGAGACCCAGTACTTC. The full variable domain, with the rest looked up from reference TRBV11-2 and TRBJ2-5, is EAGVAQSPRYKIIEKRQSVAFWCNPISGHATLYWYQQILGQGPKLLIQFQNNGVVDDSQLPKDRFSAERLKGVDSTLKIQPAKLEDSAVYLCASSPQVGGKETQYFGPGTRLLVL.

This sequence joins TRBV13 and TRBJ2-1, with 11 bases matching TRBD2. Germline CDR1 is PRHDT and CDR2 is FYEKMQ (reference sequence). This CDR3 has 15 residues. Trimming removed 4 bases from V and 10 bases from J; junction bases left unmatched: 9. The CDR3 here is CASSSQLAGAREQFF. The CDR3 DNA reads as TGTGCCAGCAGCTCCCAACTAGCGGGAGCACGGGAGCAGTTCTTC.

J is TRBJ2-5 and V is TRBV7-2, with 8 bases lining up with TRBD2. Germline V gives CDR1 SGHTA, CDR2 FQGNSA. The V gene end was trimmed by 5 bases and the J gene end by 4 bases; junction bases not matched to a gene: 9. The length of the CDR3 is 15 residues. The DNA for the CDR3 is TGTGCCAGCAGCCGTAGCGGGAATAGGGGAGAGACCCAGTACTTC. This translates into CASSRSGNRGETQYF.

The CDR3 spells CASSTSGDTDTQYF. Here the CDR3 DNA reads TGTGCCAGCAGCACTAGCGGGGACACAGATACGCAGTATTTT. The chain carries TRBV11-3 and TRBJ2-3; 10 positions match TRBD2. Germline CDR1 is SGHNT and CDR2 is YENEEA. The V segment lost 5 bases and the J segment 2 bases; nucleotides outside the gene matches: 1. The CDR3 contains 14 residues.

The V gene is TRBV27, the J gene TRBJ1-6; tentatively, D is TRBD1 (6 bases). This CDR3 has 14 residues. Trimming pared 2 bases from V and 10 bases from J, leaving 12 bases between. Germline-derived CDR1 and CDR2 are MNHEY and SMNVEV (reference sequence). CDR3 protein: CASSLEQGLSPLHF. DNA of the CDR3: TGTGCCAGCAGTTTAGAACAGGGCCTGTCACCCCTCCACTTT.

The rearrangement links TRBV2 to TRBJ2-7, with TRBD1 identical over 10 bases. Germline V gene data show CDR1 as SNHLY and CDR2 as FYNNEI. Trimming at V came to 8 bases and at J to 5 bases, leaving 12 bases not matched to a gene. The CDR3 is 15 amino acids. CDR3 DNA sequence: TGTGCCAGCCGGGGTGACTCCGGGACAGGGGACGAGCAGTACTTC. It yields the protein CASRGDSGTGDEQYF. Full variable domain (rest looked up from reference TRBV2 and TRBJ2-7): EPEVTQTPSHQVTQMGQEVILRCVPISNHLYFYWYRQILGQKVEFLVSFYNNEISEKSEIFDDQFSVERPDGSNFTLKIRSTKLEDSAMYFCASRGDSGTGDEQYFGPGTRLTVT.

With respect to this clone: One end of the junction is discordant with germline, which a read error may explain. The chain links TRBV7-7 to TRBJ2-7; TRBD1 is a possible D gene (6 bases). CDR3 size: 14 residues. Germline-derived CDR1 and CDR2 are SSHAT and FNYEAQ (reference sequence). The CDR3 spells CASSPGQNSYEQYF. CDR3 in DNA: TGTGCTAGCAGCCCTGGACAGAACTCCTACGAGCAGTACTTC.

The chain uses TRBV6-5 and TRBJ1-6; TRBD1 agrees at 7 bases. This CDR3 has 15 residues. With V trimmed by 2 bases and J by 7 bases, 5 bases remained unmatched. Germline V gene data show CDR1 as MNHEY and CDR2 as SVGAGI. This chain's CDR3 is CASSYPGGENSPLHF. The DNA for the CDR3 is TGTGCCAGCAGTTACCCAGGGGGGGAAAATTCACCCCTCCACTTT.

V is TRBV6-4 and J is TRBJ1-2; 7 bases are a match to TRBD1. V dropped 6 bases and J dropped 3; count of bases not matched to a gene: 4. Germline V lookup: CDR1 MRHNA, CDR2 SNTAGT. The length of the CDR3 is 13 residues. This CDR3 is CASRRTGDYGYTF. The CDR3, as DNA: TGTGCCAGCAGGAGGACAGGCGACTATGGCTACACCTTC.

This chain connects TRBV6-1 to TRBJ1-2; D unresolved. This CDR3 is built from 12 residues. Germline CDR1 is MNHNS and CDR2 is SASEGT. Trimming removed 3 bases from V and 8 bases from J, with 10 bases in between. The CDR3 sequence: CASSEPKRGYTF. The CDR3 bases are TGTGCCAGCAGTGAGCCAAAGCGGGGCTACACCTTC.

The rearrangement links TRBV5-1 to TRBJ2-5; TRBD2 aligns across 11 bases. The CDR3 runs to 17 residues. J lost 5 bases, V lost 3 bases, and 12 bases had no gene match. Germline-derived CDR1 and CDR2 are SGHRS and YFSETQ. This CDR3 reads CASSSGGSGRAGETQYF. In DNA form, the CDR3 reads TGCGCCAGCAGCTCGGGGGGTAGCGGGAGGGCCGGTGAGACCCAGTACTTC.

The chain combines TRBV6-1 with TRBJ2-7; TRBD1 aligns across 8 bases. V trimming: 9 bases; J trimming: 7 bases; junction bases outside the gene matches: 11. This CDR3 contains 13 residues. Looked up from germline, CDR1 is MNHNS and CDR2 is SASEGT. The CDR3 DNA reads as TGTGCCAGTCAGGGGCAGGGGGCTGGTGAGCAGTACTTC. Amino acid sequence: CASQGQGAGEQYF.

The chain carries TRBV6-1 and TRBJ1-4; weak D call: TRBD1 (6 bases). Trimming cost V 7 bases and J 0 bases, with 9 bases left between them. Germline V gene sequence: CDR1 MNHNS, CDR2 SASEGT. This CDR3 has 14 amino acids. CDR3 amino acids: CASNDRPTNEKLFF. The CDR3 DNA reads as TGTGCCAGCAACGACAGGCCAACTAATGAAAAACTGTTTTTT.

J is TRBJ2-1 and V is TRBV10-2; perhaps TRBD1 as D (5 bases). Germline CDR1 is WSHSY and CDR2 is SAAADI. V lost 6 bases, J lost 2 bases, and 17 bases lay in between. The CDR3 length is 16 residues. The CDR3 DNA sequence: TGCGCCAGCAGAAATTATGAGGCAGGGCCCTACAATGAGCAGTTCTTC. Its protein product is CASRNYEAGPYNEQFF.

The genes are TRBV7-3 and TRBJ2-6; 8 bases agree with TRBD1. The CDR3 runs 16 residues. V shed 2 bases and J 2 bases; nucleotides not matched to a gene: 2. Germline CDR1 and CDR2: SGHTA and FQGTGA. CDR3 in amino acids: CASSLQQGAGANVLTF. The CDR3 nucleotides read TGTGCCAGCAGCTTACAACAGGGGGCTGGGGCCAACGTCCTGACTTTC.

This sequence joins TRBV11-3 and TRBJ2-5; tentative D call: TRBD1 (6 bases). Germline V gene sequence: CDR1 SGHNT, CDR2 YENEEA. Deletions cut 3 bases from V and 5 bases from J, with 16 bases between. The CDR3 loop spans 15 amino acids. CDR3 region: CASSFHQGLIETQYF. The CDR3 DNA follows: TGTGCCAGCAGCTTTCATCAGGGGTTGATCGAGACCCAGTACTTC.

This chain connects TRBV7-6 to TRBJ2-5, with D unresolved. Per germline, CDR1 SGHVS and CDR2 FNYEAQ. The CDR3 is 13 residues long. Trimming stripped 5 bases from V and 1 base from J, with 8 bases between. CDR3 DNA sequence: TGTGCCAGCAGCCTCCGGACCCAAGAGACCCAGTACTTC. Translating gives CASSLRTQETQYF.

This clone was recorded only once. The J gene is TRBJ2-5, the V gene TRBV10-1, with 8 bases that match TRBD1. CDR3 length equals 13 residues. Germline assignment: CDR1 WNHNN and CDR2 SYGVQD (reference sequence). J lost 6 bases, V lost 4 bases, and 4 bases had no gene match. The DNA of the CDR3 is TGCGCCAGCAGTGCAGGGGGCTTGAAGACCCAGTACTTC. Translated, it gives CASSAGGLKTQYF.

V and J are TRBV7-8 and TRBJ2-5; D uncertain. The germline V and J ends were trimmed by 3 bases and 1 base, with 9 bases remaining between them. Germline V gene sequence: CDR1 SGHVS, CDR2 FQNEAQ. The CDR3 is 14 residues long. CDR3 bases: TGTGCCAGCAGCTTTCGGGCCTTCCAAGAGACCCAGTACTTC. This sequence encodes CASSFRAFQETQYF.

The rearrangement uses TRBV2 and TRBJ1-2; the D gene is possibly TRBD1 (6 bases). The CDR3 contains 18 residues. Germline CDR1 reads SNHLY; CDR2 reads FYNNEI. V was pared by 0 bases and J by 3 bases, with 20 bases between. CDR3 in amino acids: CASSEALAGEYVYYGYTF. Here the CDR3 DNA reads TGTGCCAGCAGTGAAGCGCTTGCAGGGGAGTACGTCTACTATGGCTACACCTTC.

This clone was observed a handful of times. The V gene is TRBV12-5, the J gene TRBJ2-1; TRBD2 is a possible D gene (6 bases). The CDR3 totals 15 residues. V gave up 7 bases and J gave up 8 bases, with 21 bases separating them. CDR1 LGHNT and CDR2 FRNRAP come from the germline V gene. As DNA, the CDR3 is TGTGCTAGTGACTTGGGACTCTTTAAGGGCGATGAGCAGTTCTTC. As protein: CASDLGLFKGDEQFF.

The chain has TRBV5-1 and TRBJ1-2; D is unclear. Germline CDR1 and CDR2: SGHRS and YFSETQ. CDR3 length: 12 amino acids. Between the trimmed V and J ends, which lost 0 bases and 4 bases, there was a span of 4 bases. The CDR3 region is CASSLGAYGYTF. As DNA, the CDR3 is TGCGCCAGCAGCTTGGGGGCCTATGGCTACACCTTC. Based on the CDR3 plus reference TRBV5-1 and TRBJ1-2, the full variable domain is KAGVTQTPRYLIKTRGQQVTLSCSPISGHRSVSWYQQTPGQGLQFLFEYFSETQRNKGNFPGRFSGRQFSNSRSEMNVSTLELGDSALYLCASSLGAYGYTFGSGTRLTVV.